A single sample is the source of the 20 T cell receptor beta chains below, sequenced in a study of T cells after yellow fever vaccination (dated by TCRdb to about 2019). The sample's treatment or condition label, decoded: live attenuated yellow fever vaccine strain. Libraries were constructed by 5' RACE. Reads for this sample came from an Illumina NovaSeq 6000. The public reads were quality trimmed at Q25 with fastp and then assembled into clones with MiXCR by TCRdb, keeping productive beta chains. Entries that share a CDR3 protein sequence are merged under the most common genes and DNA. The sample has 80,000 to 100,000 distinct CDR3 sequences on record, roughly 5.8% of them singletons. Jointly, the top ten make up roughly 41% of the sample. This sample comprised CD8+ T cells sorted from PBMCs, obtained 10 days after the yellow fever booster vaccination. All receptors derive from a man aged 18 to 29 who received the YFV17D yellow fever vaccine.

This clonotype has only a few counts. The V and J genes are TRBV6-5 and TRBJ2-2, with a possible D match to TRBD2 (5 bases). The CDR3 is 14 amino acids. From germline, CDR1 is MNHEY and CDR2 SVGAGI. The V gene lost 4 bases and the J gene lost 5 bases, with 11 bases spanning the gap. The CDR3 DNA follows: TGTGCCAGCAGTTTCGGGGTAGGGACCGGGGAGCTGTTTTTT. Residues: CASSFGVGTGELFF.

This chain links TRBV7-6 with TRBJ2-3, with 8 bases aligning to TRBD1. The trim removed 7 bases at V and 5 bases at J, leaving 14 bases unmatched. Germline V gene lookup returns CDR1 SGHVS and CDR2 FNYEAQ. The CDR3 has 16 amino acids. CDR3 in amino acids: CASTRGWQGARDTQYF. The CDR3 DNA is TGTGCCAGCACCCGAGGTTGGCAGGGGGCAAGAGATACGCAGTATTTT.

Many counts were recorded for this clonotype. The rearrangement uses TRBV7-6 and TRBJ1-2; D call uncertain. Trimming cost V 3 bases and J 5 bases, with 10 bases left between them. CDR3 length: 13 amino acids. Per the germline V gene, CDR1 is SGHVS and CDR2 is FNYEAQ. CDR3 in DNA: TGTGCCAGCAGCTTGGAGGCGGCATATGGCTACACCTTC. It encodes CASSLEAAYGYTF.

The rearrangement uses TRBV7-8 and TRBJ2-1; 7 bases line up with TRBD1. The germline V gene has CDR1 SGHVS and CDR2 FQNEAQ. Trimming cost V 5 bases and J 8 bases; bases outside gene matches: 9. The length of the CDR3 is 14 residues. As DNA, the CDR3 is TGTGCCAGCAGCGCAAGACAGGGAATGGATGAGCAGTTCTTC. It is translated as CASSARQGMDEQFF. Filled out from reference TRBV7-8 and TRBJ2-1, the complete variable domain reads GAGVSQSPRYKVAKRGQDVALRCDPISGHVSLFWYQQALGQGPEFLTYFQNEAQLDKSGLPSDRFFAERPEGSVSTLKIQRTQQEDSAVYLCASSARQGMDEQFFGPGTRLTVL.

This chain's CDR3 is CASSHRQGSYEQYV. In DNA form, the CDR3 reads TGTGCCAGCAGTCACAGACAGGGGTCCTACGAGCAGTACGTC. The J gene is TRBJ2-7, the V gene TRBV6-5; 8 bases are shared with TRBD1. From germline, CDR1 is MNHEY and CDR2 SVGAGI. This CDR3 region has 14 residues. With 5 bases clipped from V and 1 base from J, the junction kept 4 bases outside the gene matches.

This clonotype came up many times. V is TRBV11-2 and J is TRBJ2-1, with D hard to call. V was shortened by 3 bases and J by 0 bases, with 9 bases between the two germline ends. CDR1 and CDR2 from the germline V gene are SGHAT and FQNNGV. The CDR3 is made up of 15 amino acids. In DNA, the CDR3 is TGTGCCAGCAGCTTGACTGTCACCTCCTACAATGAGCAGTTCTTC. This translates into CASSLTVTSYNEQFF.

The chain uses TRBV27 and TRBJ1-1; D possibly corresponds to TRBD1 (5 bases). Trimming cost V 6 bases and J 2 bases, with 13 bases left between them. The germline V gene encodes CDR1 MNHEY and CDR2 SMNVEV (reference sequence). There are 14 residues in the CDR3. The CDR3 region is CASSVGTANTEAFF. The CDR3 nucleotides are TGTGCCAGCAGCGTGGGGACCGCTAACACTGAAGCTTTCTTT.

This clonotype was seen only a few times. This chain connects TRBV10-3 to TRBJ1-1; D is uncertain. CDR3 length equals 15 residues. V was clipped by 0 bases and J by 0 bases, with 8 bases between them. Germline lookup yields CDR1 ENHRY and CDR2 SYGVKD. CDR3 protein: CAISESTGLNTEAFF. As DNA, the CDR3 is TGTGCCATCAGTGAGTCTACCGGGTTGAACACTGAAGCTTTCTTT.

The sample holds a few counts of this clonotype. The chain carries TRBV2 and TRBJ2-4, with D perhaps TRBD1 or TRBD2 (7 bases each). Per the germline V gene, CDR1 is SNHLY and CDR2 is FYNNEI. The CDR3 is 16 residues long. The V gene lost 6 bases and the J gene lost 9 bases, with 24 bases spanning the gap. The CDR3 protein is CASRGDRQGGVVIQYF. The CDR3 nucleotides read TGTGCCAGCAGGGGGGATCGACAGGGAGGGGTGGTCATTCAGTACTTC.

This clonotype was observed many times. The chain combines TRBV5-1 with TRBJ1-1, with TRBD1 identical over 8 bases. CDR3 length equals 14 residues. Per the germline V gene, CDR1 is SGHRS and CDR2 is YFSETQ. With V trimmed by 3 bases and J by 2 bases, 3 bases remained unmatched. The chain's CDR3 is CASSSGQGNTEAFF. CDR3 bases: TGCGCCAGCAGCTCTGGACAGGGAAACACTGAAGCTTTCTTT.

There are a few counts of this clonotype. The chain couples TRBV5-1 to TRBJ2-5, with 9 positions matching TRBD1. Germline V gene data show CDR1 as SGHRS and CDR2 as YFSETQ. V gave up 2 bases and J gave up 4 bases; unmatched junction bases: 3. The CDR3 contains 14 residues. The DNA for the CDR3 is TGCGCCAGCAGCTTCGGACAGGGGTTAGAGACCCAGTACTTC. Its protein product is CASSFGQGLETQYF.

This clonotype has a handful of counts. J is TRBJ2-7 and V is TRBV7-2, with TRBD2 identical over 9 bases. Per the germline V gene, CDR1 is SGHTA and CDR2 is FQGNSA. J gave up 7 bases and V 0 bases, and 13 bases lay outside the gene matches. This CDR3 region has 17 residues. The CDR3 nucleotides are TGTGCCAGCAGCTTAGCAGGGACTAGCCCGAATTTATGGGAGCAGTACTTC. It translates to CASSLAGTSPNLWEQYF.

This clonotype was observed a handful of times. The chain links TRBV7-9 to TRBJ2-7; D is possibly TRBD1 (6 bases). Trimming pared 4 bases from V and 2 bases from J, leaving 9 bases between. The CDR3 runs 13 residues. Germline CDR1 is SEHNR and CDR2 is FQNEAQ (reference sequence). The CDR3 nucleotides read TGTGCCAGCAGCTACACAGGGACCTACGAGCAGTACGTC. It yields the protein CASSYTGTYEQYV.

The chain couples TRBV5-6 to TRBJ2-1; D gene unclear. V shed 3 bases and J shed 8 bases, with 6 bases lying between them. The CDR3 has 11 amino acids. Germline CDR1 and CDR2: SGHDT and YYEEEE. CDR3 amino acids: CASSSGHEQFF. The CDR3 DNA follows: TGTGCCAGCAGCTCAGGACATGAGCAGTTCTTC.

This clonotype came up a few times. The chain uses TRBV4-1 and TRBJ2-1; D may be TRBD2 (6 bases). There are 13 residues in the CDR3. V was cut by 3 bases and J by 6 bases, with 9 bases left in between. CDR1 MGHRA and CDR2 YSYEKL come from the germline V gene. The chain's CDR3 is CASSHGTSNEQFF. Written as DNA, the CDR3 is TGCGCCAGCAGCCATGGGACTTCCAATGAGCAGTTCTTC.

The chain recombines TRBV7-9 with TRBJ1-1, with D unclear. This CDR3 spans 13 amino acids. CDR1 and CDR2 (germline): SEHNR, FQNEAQ (reference sequence). V lost 0 bases, J lost 7 bases, and 9 bases lay in between. CDR3 sequence (DNA): TGTGCCAGCAGCTTAGCGTCTGTGGATGAAGCTTTCTTT. Residues: CASSLASVDEAFF. The full variable domain, with the rest looked up from reference TRBV7-9 and TRBJ1-1, is DTGVSQNPRHKITKRGQNVTFRCDPISEHNRLYWYRQTLGQGPEFLTYFQNEAQLEKSRLLSDRFSAERPKGSFSTLEIQRTEQGDSAMYLCASSLASVDEAFFGQGTRLTVV.

The chain carries TRBV20-1 and TRBJ2-2; no reliable D call. Trimming took 4 bases from V and 4 from J, leaving 4 bases between them. The CDR3 contains 11 residues. The germline V gene encodes CDR1 DFQATT and CDR2 SNEGSKA (reference sequence). CDR3 sequence: CSAIFTGELFF. The DNA of the CDR3 is TGCAGTGCTATCTTCACCGGGGAGCTGTTTTTT.

J is TRBJ1-6 and V is TRBV7-8; tentatively, D is TRBD1 (5 bases). The CDR3 is 18 amino acids. With 8 bases removed from V and 4 bases from J, the gap between germline ends came to 24 bases. The germline V gene encodes CDR1 SGHVS and CDR2 FQNEAQ. Written as DNA, the CDR3 is TGTGCCAGCCTGGACACTTACTTAACTGAAGATTATAATTCACCCCTCCACTTT. Protein: CASLDTYLTEDYNSPLHF.

The chain has TRBV15 and TRBJ2-1; possibly TRBD2 for D (7 bases). V was cut by 0 bases and J by 5 bases, with 14 bases left in between. This CDR3 has 16 amino acids. The V gene's germline CDR1 is LNHNV and CDR2 YYDKDF (reference sequence). Here the CDR3 DNA reads TGTGCCACCAGCAGAGATCTTGCGGGGGCTAACAATGAGCAGTTCTTC. It yields the protein CATSRDLAGANNEQFF. Full variable domain (rest looked up from reference TRBV15 and TRBJ2-1): DAMVIQNPRYQVTQFGKPVTLSCSQTLNHNVMYWYQQKSSQAPKLLFHYYDKDFNNEADTPDNFQSRRPNTSFCFLDIRSPGLGDTAMYLCATSRDLAGANNEQFFGPGTRLTVL.

This clonotype was seen ten or more times. CDR3 protein: CASSPRQGRYQETQYF. The CDR3 nucleotides read TGTGCCAGCAGTCCACGACAGGGGCGCTATCAAGAGACCCAGTACTTC. The chain employs TRBV6-2 or TRBV6-3 and TRBJ2-5; 8 nucleotides align to TRBD1. V shed 5 bases and J 2 bases; nucleotides not matched to a gene: 10. Germline V CDR1 and CDR2: MNHEY, SVGEGT. The CDR3 runs to 16 residues.